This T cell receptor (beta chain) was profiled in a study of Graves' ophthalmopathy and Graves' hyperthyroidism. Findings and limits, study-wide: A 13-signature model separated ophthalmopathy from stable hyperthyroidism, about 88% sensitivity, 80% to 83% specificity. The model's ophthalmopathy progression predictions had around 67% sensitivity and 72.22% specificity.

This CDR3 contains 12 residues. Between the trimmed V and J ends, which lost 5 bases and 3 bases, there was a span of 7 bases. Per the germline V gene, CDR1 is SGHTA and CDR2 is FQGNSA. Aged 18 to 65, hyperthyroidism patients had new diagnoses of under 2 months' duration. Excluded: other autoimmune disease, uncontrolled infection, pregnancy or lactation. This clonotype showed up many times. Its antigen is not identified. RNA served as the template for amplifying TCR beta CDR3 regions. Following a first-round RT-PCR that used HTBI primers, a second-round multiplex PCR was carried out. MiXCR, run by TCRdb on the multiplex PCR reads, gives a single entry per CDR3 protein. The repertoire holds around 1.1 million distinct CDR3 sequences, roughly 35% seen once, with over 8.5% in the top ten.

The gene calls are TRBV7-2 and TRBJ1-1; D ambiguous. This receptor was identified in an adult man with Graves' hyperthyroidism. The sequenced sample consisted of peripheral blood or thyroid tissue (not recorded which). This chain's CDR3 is CASSPGHTEAFF. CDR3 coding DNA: TGTGCCAGCAGCCCCGGACACACTGAAGCTTTCTTT.